The 23 T cell receptor beta chains below were found in one sample sequenced in a study of memory CD4+ T cells and cytomegalovirus serostatus. Single viable CD3+CD4+CD8-CD45RO+ cells were sorted as the memory CD4+ T cells. Measured with immunoSEQ multiplex PCR; TCRdb has only the in-frame clones, and not every one. The sample has some 48,000 clones; about 73% are singletons. The sequenced sample consisted of memory CD4+ T cells from blood. Receptor source: an adult in good health and CMV-seronegative.

This clone came up a few times. The genes are TRBV28 and TRBJ1-1; D may be TRBD1 (6 bases). CDR1 and CDR2 from the germline V gene are MDHEN and SYDVKM. The CDR3 totals 13 residues. The CDR3 nucleotides are TGTGCTCACAAGGGGGGCGCCTGGGCTGAAGCTTTCTTT. It is translated as CAHKGGAWAEAFF.

This sequence joins TRBV11-3 and TRBJ1-1; 7 bases fit TRBD1. The ends lost 5 bases at V and 1 base at J; junction bases unmatched: 4. The CDR3 covers 14 residues. From germline, CDR1 is SGHNT and CDR2 YENEEA. The CDR3 DNA sequence: TGTGCCAGCAGCCCCGGGACAGCGAACACTGAAGCTTTCTTT. Protein sequence: CASSPGTANTEAFF. The complete variable domain, with remaining parts taken from reference TRBV11-3 and TRBJ1-1, reads EAGVVQSPRYKIIEKKQPVAFWCNPISGHNTLYWYLQNLGQGPELLIRYENEEAVDDSQLPKDRFSAERLKGVDSTLKIQPAELGDSAVYLCASSPGTANTEAFFGQGTRLTVV.

J is TRBJ1-1 and V is TRBV5-1; 9 bases align to TRBD1. Germline V gene data show CDR1 as SGHRS and CDR2 as YFSETQ. V lost 3 bases to trimming and J lost 3 bases; unmatched junction nucleotides: 6. The CDR3 runs 15 residues. This CDR3 reads CASSSGRDRDTEAFF. The CDR3 DNA is TGCGCCAGCAGCTCGGGTCGGGACAGGGACACTGAAGCTTTCTTT.

The rearrangement joins TRBV4-3 to TRBJ2-3; 7 bases align to TRBD2. This CDR3 is 17 amino acids long. Germline values: CDR1 LGHNA, CDR2 YSLEER. The J segment lost 0 bases and the V segment lost 0 bases, leaving 6 bases of the junction unmatched. The CDR3 reads CASSQDTASGSTDTQYF. The CDR3 region has the DNA TGCGCCAGCAGCCAAGATACGGCTAGCGGTAGCACAGATACGCAGTATTTT.

The chain joins TRBV30 to TRBJ1-5, with D possibly matching TRBD1 (6 bases). Trimming removed 3 bases at V and 9 bases at J, with 18 bases between. The germline CDR1 and CDR2 sequences are GTSNPN and SVGIG (reference sequence). This CDR3 contains 14 residues. The CDR3 coding sequence is TGTGCCTGGAGATTCATGGGGGGCGGTCGGCCCCAGCATTTT. Protein sequence: CAWRFMGGGRPQHF. Based on the CDR3 plus reference TRBV30 and TRBJ1-5, the full variable domain is SQTIHQWPATLVQPVGSPLSLECTVEGTSNPNLYWYRQAAGRGLQLLFYSVGIGQISSEVPQNLSASRPQDRQFILSSKKLLLSDSGFYLCAWRFMGGGRPQHFGDGTRLSIL.

In DNA form, the CDR3 reads TGTGCCAGCAGCACCTGGACTAGTGGGGAGACCCAGTACTTC. Translated: CASSTWTSGETQYF. The chain couples TRBV9 to TRBJ2-5; TRBD2 agrees at 7 bases. With 4 bases clipped from V and 5 bases from J, the junction kept 8 bases outside the gene matches. Germline lookup yields CDR1 SGDLS and CDR2 YYNGEE. This CDR3 is built from 14 residues.

In this sample, this clone turned up once. The chain couples TRBV10-2 to TRBJ2-2, with 9 bases aligning to TRBD2. The CDR3 consists of 17 residues. From germline, CDR1 is WSHSY and CDR2 SAAADI. The trim removed 6 bases at V and 5 bases at J, leaving 13 bases unmatched. The CDR3 DNA reads TGCGCCAGCAGCCATTTGGGGCGGGGGGGTAGGACCGGGGAGCTGTTTTTT. Translating gives CASSHLGRGGRTGELFF.

By frequency in the sample, this clone is medium-sized. The chain carries TRBV30 and TRBJ1-1; tentatively, D is TRBD1 (6 bases). Germline lookup yields CDR1 GTSNPN and CDR2 SVGIG (reference sequence). There are 13 residues in the CDR3. The ends were cut back, 2 bases at V and 1 base at J, with 8 bases in the middle. The CDR3 protein is CAWSYRANTEAFF. CDR3 nucleotide sequence: TGTGCCTGGAGTTACAGGGCGAACACTGAAGCTTTCTTT.

The chain uses TRBV7-2 and TRBJ2-3, with 8 positions matching TRBD2. The junction had 8 bases not matched to a gene; V was cut back by 3 bases and J by 0 bases. The CDR3 spans 17 residues. Germline CDR1 is SGHTA and CDR2 is FQGNSA. The CDR3 DNA reads as TGTGCCAGCAGCTTCGCGTGGTCTAGCGGGAGCACAGATACGCAGTATTTT. Translated: CASSFAWSSGSTDTQYF.

The chain combines TRBV7-2 with TRBJ1-1; no reliable D call. V was pared by 1 base and J by 8 bases, with 8 bases between. Germline CDR1 SGHTA, CDR2 FQGNSA. There are 12 residues in the CDR3. Here the CDR3 DNA reads TGTGCCAGCAGCTTAGTCCTAAAAGAAGCTTTCTTT. This gives the protein CASSLVLKEAFF.

The genes are TRBV2 and TRBJ1-2; D is ambiguous. The CDR3 sequence is 14 residues long. In germline, CDR1 is SNHLY, CDR2 FYNNEI. Trimming cost V 7 bases and J 4 bases, with 16 bases left between them. CDR3 coding DNA: TGTGCCAGCACGCGATCCAGGAGCTTCTATGGCTACACCTTC. It specifies CASTRSRSFYGYTF. The whole variable domain, remainder taken from reference TRBV2 and TRBJ1-2, is EPEVTQTPSHQVTQMGQEVILRCVPISNHLYFYWYRQILGQKVEFLVSFYNNEISEKSEIFDDQFSVERPDGSNFTLKIRSTKLEDSAMYFCASTRSRSFYGYTFGSGTRLTVV.

The V call is TRBV6-5, the J call TRBJ1-1, with D unresolved. Between the trimmed V and J ends, which lost 7 bases and 5 bases, there was a span of 17 bases. The length of the CDR3 is 14 residues. Germline CDR1 is MNHEY and CDR2 is SVGAGI. The CDR3 here is CASTLLEGGTEAFF. The CDR3 region has the DNA TGTGCCAGCACCTTACTCGAGGGAGGGACTGAAGCTTTCTTT.

The chain is built from TRBV12-5 and TRBJ2-2; D is unresolved. The ends were cut back, 0 bases at V and 4 bases at J, with 3 bases in the middle. This CDR3 has 13 amino acids. CDR1 is LGHNT and CDR2 is FRNRAP in the germline V gene. DNA for the CDR3: TGTGCTAGTGGTTTGGTGGGCACCGGGGAGCTGTTTTTT. It codes for CASGLVGTGELFF.

This clone appeared once. The chain is built from TRBV6-5 and TRBJ1-1; D gene ambiguous. This CDR3 region has 10 residues. Trimming cost V 6 bases and J 7 bases, with 6 bases left between them. Per the germline V gene, CDR1 is MNHEY and CDR2 is SVGAGI. The DNA of the CDR3 is TGTGCCAGCAGCGAGTTTGAAGCTTTCTTT. Its translation is CASSEFEAFF.

The chain links TRBV7-8 to TRBJ1-6; D call uncertain. Looked up from germline, CDR1 is SGHVS and CDR2 is FQNEAQ. CDR3 length: 14 amino acids. Deletions cut 4 bases from V and 7 bases from J, with 11 bases between. The DNA of the CDR3 is TGTGCCAGCAGCTCACGGACTACGAATTCACCCCTCCACTTT. It translates to CASSSRTTNSPLHF.

The rearrangement uses TRBV6-4 and TRBJ2-5, with a possible D match to TRBD1 (6 bases). From germline, CDR1 is MRHNA and CDR2 SNTAGT. CDR3 size: 13 residues. V was shortened by 5 bases and J by 5 bases, with 12 bases between the two germline ends. CDR3 DNA sequence: TGTGCCAGCAGTAGACAGGAAGGGGAGACCCAGTACTTC. It yields the protein CASSRQEGETQYF.

The rearrangement joins TRBV29-1 to TRBJ2-7, with 9 bases matching TRBD1. After removal of 6 bases from V and 5 bases from J, the junction contained 5 bases not matched to a gene. Germline values: CDR1 SQVTM, CDR2 ANQGSEA. The CDR3 contains 12 residues. The CDR3 loop is CSVGQGRNEQYF. DNA for the CDR3: TGCAGCGTCGGACAGGGGAGGAACGAGCAGTACTTC.

The chain uses TRBV7-9 and TRBJ2-3, with D tentatively TRBD1 (6 bases). CDR3 length: 15 amino acids. CDR1 is SEHNR and CDR2 is FQNEAQ in the germline V gene (reference sequence). V lost 5 bases and J lost 0, with 12 bases in between. In DNA, the CDR3 is TGTGCCAGCAGCCGTTACGGGACAAGCACAGATACGCAGTATTTT. Protein: CASSRYGTSTDTQYF.

This clone turned up a few times. The chain couples TRBV19 to TRBJ1-1; D remains ambiguous. The CDR3 length is 14 residues. The V end was cut by 6 bases, the J end by 4 bases, with 15 bases between. The germline V gene encodes CDR1 LNHDA and CDR2 SQIVND (reference sequence). CDR3 DNA sequence: TGTGCCAGTAGCAGCCAGGTGAGTGGCACTGAAGCTTTCTTT. It codes for CASSSQVSGTEAFF.

The genes are TRBV21-1 and TRBJ2-7; TRBD1 is the table's D call and was not checked against the DNA. TRBV21-1 is termed a pseudogene. The CDR3 spans 16 residues. This CDR3 reads CASSKVLHRAPYEQYF. Written as DNA, the CDR3 is TGTGCCAGCAGCAAAGTGCTCCACAGGGCCCCCTACGAGCAGTACTTC.

This rearrangement joins TRBV27 to TRBJ1-1; the D is unclear. Germline V gene data show CDR1 as MNHEY and CDR2 as SMNVEV (reference sequence). The CDR3 length is 16 residues. V dropped 3 bases and J dropped 2 bases, with 16 bases sitting between them. CDR3 sequence (DNA): TGTGCCAGCAGTTTCCGCCGGCAGGTCCCTAACACTGAAGCTTTCTTT. Its translation: CASSFRRQVPNTEAFF.

The chain combines TRBV14 with TRBJ2-1; TRBD2 agrees at 13 bases. The junction had 4 bases not matched to a gene; V was cut back by 2 bases and J by 6 bases. Germline V gene data show CDR1 as SGHDN and CDR2 as FVKESK. CDR3 length: 16 amino acids. CDR3 nucleotides: TGTGCCAGCAGCCAATTACGGACTAGCGGGGGCAATGAGCAGTTCTTC. Translating gives CASSQLRTSGGNEQFF.

The chain recombines TRBV30 with TRBJ1-2, with 7 bases that match TRBD1. The CDR3 contains 14 residues. Germline values: CDR1 GTSNPN, CDR2 SVGIG (reference sequence). J lost 0 bases, V lost 5 bases, and 6 bases had no gene match. CDR3 residues: CAWEPQGTNYGYTF. Written as DNA, the CDR3 is TGTGCCTGGGAACCACAGGGGACTAACTATGGCTACACCTTC.